This entry describes one T cell receptor (beta chain). Its target antigen remains unknown. No quality values exist for individual bases; no much larger clone is one base distant. The sample is drawn from a study of graft-versus-host responses after intestinal transplantation (dated by TCRdb to the early 2020s). Concerning the study at large: The transplants that recipients received were multivisceral, liver-intestinal, or isolated intestinal. Every recipient was given anti-thymocyte globulin induction, then maintenance tacrolimus and steroids for roughly 3 years. Bulk TCR-beta CDR3 sequencing was used to track graft-versus-host and host-versus-graft alloreactive T cell clones in the graft, circulation and bone marrow after intestinal transplantation. To identify alloreactive clones, pre-transplant mixed lymphocyte reaction products were sequenced and then compared with unstimulated pre-transplant donor and recipient T cells. The cohort enrolled around 23 intestinal transplant recipients including one retransplant, and a few patients lacking pretransplant specimens were excluded. Donor T cell macrochimerism was defined as a peak of at least 4% donor T cells among recipient peripheral blood mononuclear cells. Instead of going to the commercial service, samples from a few later patients were sequenced in-house on an Illumina MiSeq and processed with MiXCR. Summary of the overall study and its limitations: GvH clones were detected in recipient bone marrow, and some of these GvH clones were observed earlier in ileal mucosa or blood, consistent with an intestinal mucosal origin. The relatively low number and heterogeneity of intestinal transplant patients limited the conclusions. Peak levels of circulating GvH clones were associated with declines in HvG clones early after transplant. In the allografts of patients with donor T cell macrochimerism, GvH to HvG T cell clonal ratios were high.

Reading from cysteine to phenylalanine, the CDR3 counts 14 amino acids. The only DNA kept is the CDR3, 42 bases in frame from the first base. CDR1 and CDR2 (MGHRA, YSYEKL) derive from the germline V gene. V lost 6 bases and J lost 4 bases; the stretch between them is 16 bases long. The time point label here, explained by the study, means: cells obtained before transplantation from donor or recipient. CD3+CD4+ and CD3+CD8+ populations were FACS-sorted from unstimulated pre-transplant donor and recipient cells taken from spleen or lymph nodes. Library preparation was by the immunoSEQ multiplex PCR assay. For most patients, genomic DNA was isolated with the Qiagen DNeasy Blood and Tissue Kit and shipped frozen to Adaptive Biotechnologies for TCR sequencing. High-throughput TCR-beta CDR3 sequencing of genomic DNA from most patients was performed by Adaptive Biotechnologies. The source study handled its data this way. TCR sequencing data were retrieved from Adaptive's ImmunoSEQ software for 15 to 20 patients, whereas three other patients were processed with MiXCR and VDJtools. To correct CD4 versus CD8 sorting errors, sequences present in both subsets at a frequency ratio below 5:1 were removed. CDR3 nucleotide sequences shared between donor and recipient were removed because their origin could not be assigned. To be classed as alloreactive, a clone needed at least 2-fold expansion over unstimulated cells and a minimum CFSE-low frequency of 0.002% (template counts) or 0.001% (read counts). Clones were considered mappable if detected in sequenced pre-transplant spleen, lymph node, or MLR CFSE-low populations of the donor or recipient. Cumulative frequency of alloreactive clones was calculated as a percentage of all sequences weighted by copy number. TCRdb re-hosts the immuneACCESS table, in-frame sequences only. Its copies lack some clones; in the studies checked, an unresolved V gene accounts for under half of them, and the cause for the rest is not known. The V and J calls and clone size were taken over from that table, and D and trimming were inferred from the DNA. The sample data list 95,000 to 110,000 clones, and approximately 88% of these were observed just once. The top ten constitute roughly 0.64% of the sample.

This TCR was recovered from a human donor who was the organ donor for an intestinal transplant. The starting material was unstimulated CD4+ T cells sorted from spleen or lymph node cells, obtained before transplant. The chain employs TRBV4-1 and TRBJ2-7, with TRBD2 tentatively as D gene (5 bases match). At the DNA level, the sequence is TGCGCCAGCAGGGAGGACGGGCCACGGTACGAGCAGTACTTC. This gives the protein CASREDGPRYEQYF.